This T cell receptor beta chain emerged from a study of neurological immune-mediated disorders. This CDR3 is built from 12 residues. The V gene lost 4 bases and the J gene lost 1 base, with 7 bases spanning the gap. Per germline, CDR1 SQVTM and CDR2 ANQGSEA. Unsorted libraries were generated from 2 million PBMCs. These cells had been stored in RNAlater at -80 C. Many counts were recorded for this clonotype. The antigen remains unidentified. It was by 5'RACE with 10-nucleotide random UMIs that the cDNA was made. TCRdb re-derived calls from the 5' RACE reads in MiXCR, one entry per CDR3 protein. The sample has tens of thousands of distinct CDR3 sequences; about 9.4% are singletons. Overall study results and limits: The absence of shared CDR3 amino acid sequences among expanded clones across subjects suggests private repertoires in all groups.

Material for sequencing was PBMCs. The source of this sequence is a man between 65 and 79 years old with HTLV-1-associated myelopathy (HAM/TSP). V is TRBV29-1 and J is TRBJ1-1; D is ambiguous. Here the CDR3 DNA reads TGCAGCGTTGTATACAGGAACACTGAAGCTTTCTTT. Translated, it gives CSVVYRNTEAFF. Variable domain in full (rest from reference TRBV29-1 and TRBJ1-1): SAVISQKPSRDICQRGTSLTIQCQVDSQVTMMFWYRQQPGQSLTLIATANQGSEATYESGFVIDKFPISRPNLTFSTLTVSNMSPEDSSIYLCSVVYRNTEAFFGQGTRLTVV.